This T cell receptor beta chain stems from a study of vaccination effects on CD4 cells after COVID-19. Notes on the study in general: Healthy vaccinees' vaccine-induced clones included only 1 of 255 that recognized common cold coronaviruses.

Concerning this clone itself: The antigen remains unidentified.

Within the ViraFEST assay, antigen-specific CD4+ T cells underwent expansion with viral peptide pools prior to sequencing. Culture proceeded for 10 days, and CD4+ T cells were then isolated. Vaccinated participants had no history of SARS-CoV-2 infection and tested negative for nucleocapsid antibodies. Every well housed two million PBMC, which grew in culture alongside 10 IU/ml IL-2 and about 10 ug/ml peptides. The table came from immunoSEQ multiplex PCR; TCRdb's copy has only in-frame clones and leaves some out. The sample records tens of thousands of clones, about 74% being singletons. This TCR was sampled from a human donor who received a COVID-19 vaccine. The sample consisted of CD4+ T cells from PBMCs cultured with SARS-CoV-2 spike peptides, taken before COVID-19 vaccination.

CDR3 DNA: TGTGCCAGCAGCCAAGTGCCCCCCACAGGGGTCTATGGCTACACCTTC. Translation: CASSQVPPTGVYGYTF. The J gene is TRBJ1-2, the V gene TRBV3-1 (or the pseudogene TRBV3-2), with TRBD1 matching over 7 bases. CDR3 size: 16 residues. Germline loops: CDR1 LGHDT, CDR2 YNNKEL (reference sequence). The junction had 9 bases not matched to a gene; V was cut back by 1 base and J by 4 bases.